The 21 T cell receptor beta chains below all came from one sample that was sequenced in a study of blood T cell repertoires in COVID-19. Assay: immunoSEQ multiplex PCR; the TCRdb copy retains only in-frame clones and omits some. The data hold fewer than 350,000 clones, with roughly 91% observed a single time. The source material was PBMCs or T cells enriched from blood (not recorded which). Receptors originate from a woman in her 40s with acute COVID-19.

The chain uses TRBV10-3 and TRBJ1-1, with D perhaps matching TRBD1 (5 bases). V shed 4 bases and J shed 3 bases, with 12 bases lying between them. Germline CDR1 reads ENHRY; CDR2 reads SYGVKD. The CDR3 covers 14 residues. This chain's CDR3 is CAISALGLDTEAFF. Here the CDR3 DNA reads TGTGCCATCAGTGCTCTGGGGCTGGACACTGAAGCTTTCTTT.

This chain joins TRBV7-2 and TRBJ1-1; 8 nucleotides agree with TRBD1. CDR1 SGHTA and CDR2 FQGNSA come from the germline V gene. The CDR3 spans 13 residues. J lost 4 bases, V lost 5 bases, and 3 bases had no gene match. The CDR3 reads CASSQTGGTEAFF. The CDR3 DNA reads TGTGCCAGCAGCCAAACAGGGGGCACTGAAGCTTTCTTT.

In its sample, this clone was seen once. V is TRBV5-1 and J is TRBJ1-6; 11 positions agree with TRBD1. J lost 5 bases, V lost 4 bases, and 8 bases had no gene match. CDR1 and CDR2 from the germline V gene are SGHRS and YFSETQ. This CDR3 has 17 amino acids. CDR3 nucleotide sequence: TGCGCCAGCAGCCAAGGGACAGGGGGGTCAGATAATTCACCCCTCCACTTT. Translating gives CASSQGTGGSDNSPLHF.

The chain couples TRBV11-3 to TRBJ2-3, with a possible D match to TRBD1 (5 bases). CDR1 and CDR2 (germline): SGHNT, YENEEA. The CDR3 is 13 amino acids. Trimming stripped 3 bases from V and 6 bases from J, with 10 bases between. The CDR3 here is CASSFQGVDTQYF. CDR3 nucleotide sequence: TGTGCCAGCAGCTTTCAGGGTGTCGATACGCAGTATTTT.

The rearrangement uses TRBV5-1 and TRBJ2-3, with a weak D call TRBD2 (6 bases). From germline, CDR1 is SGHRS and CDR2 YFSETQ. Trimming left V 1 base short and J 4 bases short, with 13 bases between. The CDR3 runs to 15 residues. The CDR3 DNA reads TGCGCCAGCAGCTTGTCGGGGGTTGGGGCAGATACGCAGTATTTT. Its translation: CASSLSGVGADTQYF.

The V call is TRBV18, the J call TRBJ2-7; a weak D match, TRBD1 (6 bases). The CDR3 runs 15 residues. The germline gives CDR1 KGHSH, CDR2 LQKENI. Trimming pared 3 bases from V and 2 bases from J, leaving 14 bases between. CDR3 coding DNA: TGTGCCAGCTCACCGGTTGGACAGTGGACCTACGAGCAGTACTTC. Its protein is CASSPVGQWTYEQYF.

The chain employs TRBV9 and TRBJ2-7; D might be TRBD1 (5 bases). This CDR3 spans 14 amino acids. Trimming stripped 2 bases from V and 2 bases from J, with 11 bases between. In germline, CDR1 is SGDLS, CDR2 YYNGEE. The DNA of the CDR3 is TGTGCCAGCAGCGTCGGCTTGGGGCCCTACGAGCAGTACTTC. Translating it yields CASSVGLGPYEQYF.

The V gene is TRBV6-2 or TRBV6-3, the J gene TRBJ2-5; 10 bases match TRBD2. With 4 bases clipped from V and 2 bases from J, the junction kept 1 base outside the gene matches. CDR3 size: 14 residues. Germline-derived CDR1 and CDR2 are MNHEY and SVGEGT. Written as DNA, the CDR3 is TGTGCCAGCAGTTCACTAGCGGGACAAGAGACCCAGTACTTC. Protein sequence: CASSSLAGQETQYF.

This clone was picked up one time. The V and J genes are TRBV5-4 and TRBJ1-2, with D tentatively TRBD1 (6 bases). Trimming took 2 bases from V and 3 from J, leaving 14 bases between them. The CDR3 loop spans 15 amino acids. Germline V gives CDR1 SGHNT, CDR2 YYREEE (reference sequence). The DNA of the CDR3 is TGTGCCAGCAGCTTTCTTCAGGGGTCTGACTATGGCTACACCTTC. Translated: CASSFLQGSDYGYTF.

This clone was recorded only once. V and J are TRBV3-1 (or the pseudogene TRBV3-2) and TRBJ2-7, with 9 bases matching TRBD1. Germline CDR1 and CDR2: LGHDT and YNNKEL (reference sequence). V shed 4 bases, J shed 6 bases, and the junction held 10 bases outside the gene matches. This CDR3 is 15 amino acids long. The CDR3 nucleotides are TGTGCCAGCAGCCCCCCCGGACAGGGGATGGGCGAGCAGTACTTC. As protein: CASSPPGQGMGEQYF.

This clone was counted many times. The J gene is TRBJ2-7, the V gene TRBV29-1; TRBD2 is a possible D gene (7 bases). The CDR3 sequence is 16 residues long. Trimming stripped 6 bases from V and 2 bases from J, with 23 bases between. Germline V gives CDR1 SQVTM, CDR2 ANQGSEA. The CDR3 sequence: CSVEASGGLVAYEQYF. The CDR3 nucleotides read TGCAGCGTCGAGGCCTCGGGGGGCCTGGTGGCCTACGAGCAGTACTTC.

CDR3 in DNA: TGTGCCAGCAGCCCACAGGGGGCGAAGGACACTGAAGCTTTCTTT. Its translation is CASSPQGAKDTEAFF. J is TRBJ1-1 and V is TRBV7-6; 9 nucleotides line up with TRBD1. V shed 5 bases and J 3 bases; nucleotides not matched to a gene: 7. The CDR3 contains 15 residues. The germline V gene encodes CDR1 SGHVS and CDR2 FNYEAQ.

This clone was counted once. CDR3 sequence: CASHRAGQPQHF. CDR3 nucleotides: TGTGCCAGTCACAGGGCTGGCCAGCCCCAGCATTTT. V is TRBV2 and J is TRBJ1-5, with a weak D call TRBD1 (6 bases). CDR3 size: 12 residues. The ends were cut back, 9 bases at V and 7 bases at J, with 13 bases in the middle. The germline gives CDR1 SNHLY, CDR2 FYNNEI.

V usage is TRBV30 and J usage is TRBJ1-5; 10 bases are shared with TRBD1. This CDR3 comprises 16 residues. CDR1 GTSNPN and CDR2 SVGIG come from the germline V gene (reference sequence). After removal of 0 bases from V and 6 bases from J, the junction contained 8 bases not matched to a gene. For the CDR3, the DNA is TGTGCCTGGAGTGTTACGGGGACAGGGGATGGTCAGCCCCAGCATTTT. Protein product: CAWSVTGTGDGQPQHF.

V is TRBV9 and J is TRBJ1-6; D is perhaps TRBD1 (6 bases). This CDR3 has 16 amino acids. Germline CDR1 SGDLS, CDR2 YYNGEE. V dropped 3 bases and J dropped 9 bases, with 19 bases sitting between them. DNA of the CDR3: TGTGCCAGCAGCGCCACCCTAACAGGGTTCGGTTCACCCCTCCACTTT. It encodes CASSATLTGFGSPLHF. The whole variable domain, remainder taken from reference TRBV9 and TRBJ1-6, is DSGVTQTPKHLITATGQRVTLRCSPRSGDLSVYWYQQSLDQGLQFLIQYYNGEERAKGNILERFSAQQFPDLHSELNLSSLELGDSALYFCASSATLTGFGSPLHFGNGTRLTVT.

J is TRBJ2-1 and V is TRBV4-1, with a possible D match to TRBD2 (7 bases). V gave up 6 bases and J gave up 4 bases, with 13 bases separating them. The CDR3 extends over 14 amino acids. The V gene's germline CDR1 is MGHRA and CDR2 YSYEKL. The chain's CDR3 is CASRGRDTYNEQFF. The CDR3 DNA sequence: TGCGCCAGCAGGGGGAGGGACACTTACAATGAGCAGTTCTTC.

This chain's CDR3 is CATSRETGKAGELFF. The CDR3 nucleotides read TGTGCCACCAGCAGAGAGACAGGGAAGGCCGGGGAGCTGTTTTTT. V gene TRBV15 combines with J gene TRBJ2-2; 7 bases match TRBD1. Germline V gives CDR1 LNHNV, CDR2 YYDKDF (reference sequence). The ends lost 0 bases at V and 6 bases at J; junction bases unmatched: 4. This CDR3 has 15 residues.

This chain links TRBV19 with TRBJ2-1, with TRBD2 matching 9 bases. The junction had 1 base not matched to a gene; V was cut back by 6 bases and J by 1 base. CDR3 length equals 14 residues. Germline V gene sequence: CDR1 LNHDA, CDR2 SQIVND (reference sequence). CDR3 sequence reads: CASRSGRSYNEQFF. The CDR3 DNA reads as TGTGCCAGTAGGAGCGGGAGGTCCTACAATGAGCAGTTCTTC. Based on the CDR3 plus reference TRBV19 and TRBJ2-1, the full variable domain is DGGITQSPKYLFRKEGQNVTLSCEQNLNHDAMYWYRQDPGQGLRLIYYSQIVNDFQKGDIAEGYSVSREKKESFPLTVTSAQKNPTAFYLCASRSGRSYNEQFFGPGTRLTVL.

DNA for the CDR3: TGTGCCAGCAGAACCCATTCGGGGACCGGGGAGCTGTTTTTT. Translated, it gives CASRTHSGTGELFF. The chain recombines TRBV6-5 with TRBJ2-2; tentative D call: TRBD2 (5 bases). The CDR3 extends over 14 amino acids. V lost 6 bases to trimming and J lost 5 bases, with 13 bases between them. Germline values: CDR1 MNHEY, CDR2 SVGAGI.

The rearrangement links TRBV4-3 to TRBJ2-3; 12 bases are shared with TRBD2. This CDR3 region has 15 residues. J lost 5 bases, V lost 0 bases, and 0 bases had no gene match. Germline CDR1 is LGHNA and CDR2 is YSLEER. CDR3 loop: CASSQEGLAGDTQYF. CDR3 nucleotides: TGCGCCAGCAGCCAAGAGGGACTAGCGGGAGATACGCAGTATTTT.

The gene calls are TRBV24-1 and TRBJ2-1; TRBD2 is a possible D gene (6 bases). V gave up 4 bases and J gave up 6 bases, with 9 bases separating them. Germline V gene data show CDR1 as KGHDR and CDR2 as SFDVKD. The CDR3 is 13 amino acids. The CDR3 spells CATSDPGVNEQFF. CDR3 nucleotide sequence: TGTGCCACCAGTGACCCGGGGGTCAATGAGCAGTTCTTC.